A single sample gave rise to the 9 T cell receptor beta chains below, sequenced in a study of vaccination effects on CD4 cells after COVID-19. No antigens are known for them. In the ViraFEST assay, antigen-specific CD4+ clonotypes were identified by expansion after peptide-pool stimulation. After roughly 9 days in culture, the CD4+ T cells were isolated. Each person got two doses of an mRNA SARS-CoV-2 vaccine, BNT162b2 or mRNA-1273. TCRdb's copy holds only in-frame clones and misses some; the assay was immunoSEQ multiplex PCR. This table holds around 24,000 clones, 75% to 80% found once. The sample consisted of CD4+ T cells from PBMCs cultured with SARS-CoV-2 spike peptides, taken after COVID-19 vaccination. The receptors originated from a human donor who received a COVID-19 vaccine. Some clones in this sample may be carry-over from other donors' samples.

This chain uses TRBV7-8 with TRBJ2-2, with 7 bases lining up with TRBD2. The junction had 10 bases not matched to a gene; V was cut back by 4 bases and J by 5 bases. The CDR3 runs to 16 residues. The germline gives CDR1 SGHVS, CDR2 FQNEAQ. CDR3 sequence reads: CASSSSRGGPTGELFF. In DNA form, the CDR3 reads TGTGCCAGCAGCTCCTCTCGCGGGGGACCAACCGGGGAGCTGTTTTTT.

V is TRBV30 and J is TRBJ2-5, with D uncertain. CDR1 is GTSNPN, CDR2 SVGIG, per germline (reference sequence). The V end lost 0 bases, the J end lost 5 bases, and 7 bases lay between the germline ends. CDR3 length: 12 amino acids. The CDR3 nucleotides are TGTGCCTGGAGTGTCTCCGGGGAGACCCAGTACTTC. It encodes CAWSVSGETQYF.

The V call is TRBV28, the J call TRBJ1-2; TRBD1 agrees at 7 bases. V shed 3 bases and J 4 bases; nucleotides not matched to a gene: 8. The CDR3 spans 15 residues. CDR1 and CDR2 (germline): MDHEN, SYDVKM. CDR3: CASSFPRGLSYGYTF. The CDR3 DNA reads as TGTGCCAGCAGTTTCCCTAGGGGGCTCAGCTATGGCTACACCTTC.

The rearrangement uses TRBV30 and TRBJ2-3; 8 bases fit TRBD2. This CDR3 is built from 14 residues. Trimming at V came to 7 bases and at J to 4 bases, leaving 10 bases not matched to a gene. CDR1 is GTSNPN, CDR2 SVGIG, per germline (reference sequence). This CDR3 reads CASSRGGSADTQYF. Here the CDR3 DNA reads TGTGCCTCCTCCCGGGGGGGCAGCGCAGATACGCAGTATTTT.

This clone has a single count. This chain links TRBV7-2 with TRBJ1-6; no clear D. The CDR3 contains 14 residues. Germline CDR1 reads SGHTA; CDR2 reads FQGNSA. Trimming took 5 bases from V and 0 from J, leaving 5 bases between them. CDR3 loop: CASSVSSYNSPLHF. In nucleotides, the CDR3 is TGTGCCAGCAGCGTTAGCTCCTATAATTCACCCCTCCACTTT.

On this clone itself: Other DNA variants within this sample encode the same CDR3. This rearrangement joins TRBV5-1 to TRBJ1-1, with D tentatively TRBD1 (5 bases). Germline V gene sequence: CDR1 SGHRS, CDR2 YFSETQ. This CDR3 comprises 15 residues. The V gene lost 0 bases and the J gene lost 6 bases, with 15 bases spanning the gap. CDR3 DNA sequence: TGCGCCAGCAGCTTGGGACCTGGGCGGGGCGCTGAAGCTTTCTTT. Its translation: CASSLGPGRGAEAFF.

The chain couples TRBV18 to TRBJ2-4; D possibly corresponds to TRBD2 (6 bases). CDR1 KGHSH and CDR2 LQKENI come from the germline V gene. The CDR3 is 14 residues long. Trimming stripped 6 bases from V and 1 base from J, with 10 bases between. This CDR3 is CASSSGTAKNIQYF. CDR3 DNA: TGTGCCAGCTCCTCCGGGACTGCCAAAAACATTCAGTACTTC.

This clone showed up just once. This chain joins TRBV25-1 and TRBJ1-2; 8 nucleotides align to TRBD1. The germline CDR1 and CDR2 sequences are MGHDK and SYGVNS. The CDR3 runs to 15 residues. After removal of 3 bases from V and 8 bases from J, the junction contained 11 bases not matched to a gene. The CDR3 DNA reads TGTGCCAGCAGTGATGCGGCAGGGGGCCTGAGAGGCTACACCTTC. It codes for CASSDAAGGLRGYTF.

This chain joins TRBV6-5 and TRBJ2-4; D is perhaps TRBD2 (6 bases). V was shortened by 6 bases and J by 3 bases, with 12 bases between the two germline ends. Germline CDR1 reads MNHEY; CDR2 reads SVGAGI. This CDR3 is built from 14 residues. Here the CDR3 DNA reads TGTGCCAGCAGAGACTCCGGGAGCAAAAACATTCAGTACTTC. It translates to CASRDSGSKNIQYF.